This T cell receptor beta chain was captured in a study of graft-versus-host responses after intestinal transplantation. About the study: Anti-thymocyte globulin induction, then tacrolimus and steroids for around 3 years, went to all recipients. Points from the study as a whole: Early after transplant, HvG declines were associated with peak levels of circulating GvH clones. Some GvH clones were seen earlier in gut or blood, suggesting intestinal origin.

Graft specimens yielded both intraepithelial and lamina propria lymphocytes. In this sample, this clone turned up a few times. Its specificity is unknown. This CDR3 has 17 amino acids. V shed 6 bases and J 0 bases; nucleotides not matched to a gene: 10. Germline assignment: CDR1 MDHEN and CDR2 SYDVKM. Clones were sequenced by immunoSEQ multiplex PCR, and TCRdb holds only the in-frame ones, with some missing. The table has about 5,600 clones, about three quarters seen once. The sequence was collected from a human patient who received an intestinal transplant, so some T cells may come from the graft donor. Material: ileum tissue, obtained approximately 33 weeks after intestinal transplant. This chain connects TRBV28 to TRBJ1-2; 10 bases line up with TRBD1. The CDR3 sequence: CASRSPGQGFTNYGYTF. In DNA form, the CDR3 reads TGTGCCAGCAGAAGTCCGGGACAGGGGTTTACTAACTATGGCTACACCTTC.